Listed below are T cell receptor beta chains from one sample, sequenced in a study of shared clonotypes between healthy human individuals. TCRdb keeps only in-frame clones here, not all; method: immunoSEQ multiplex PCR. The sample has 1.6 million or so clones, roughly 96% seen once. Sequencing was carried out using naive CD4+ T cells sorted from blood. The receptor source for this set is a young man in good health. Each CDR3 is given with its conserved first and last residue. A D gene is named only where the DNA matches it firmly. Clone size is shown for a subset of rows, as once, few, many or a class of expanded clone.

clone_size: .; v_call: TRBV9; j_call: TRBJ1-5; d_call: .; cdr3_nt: TGTGCCATAGGACAGTTGAGTTTAGCCAATCAGCCCCAGCATTTT; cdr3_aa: CAIGQLSLANQPQHF
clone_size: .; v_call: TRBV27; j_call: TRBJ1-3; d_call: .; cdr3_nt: TGTGCCAGCAGCGAAGGGGGGGCCAGGTCTGGAAACACCATATATTTT; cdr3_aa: CASSEGGARSGNTIYF
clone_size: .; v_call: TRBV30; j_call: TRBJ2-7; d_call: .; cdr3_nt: TGTGCCTGGAGGGGGGTACCCTACGAGCAGTACTTC; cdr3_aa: CAWRGVPYEQYF
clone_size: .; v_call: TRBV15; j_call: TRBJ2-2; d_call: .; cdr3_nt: TGTGCCACCAGCCGGGGTAGCGGCGGGGAGCTGTTTTTT; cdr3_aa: CATSRGSGGELFF
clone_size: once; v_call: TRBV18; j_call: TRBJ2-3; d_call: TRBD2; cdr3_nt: TGTGCCAGCTCACCTTTATATGGGGGAGGGCCAGATACGCAGTATTTT; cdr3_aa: CASSPLYGGGPDTQYF
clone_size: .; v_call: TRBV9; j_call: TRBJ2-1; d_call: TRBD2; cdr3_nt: TGTGCCAGCAGCGTAGGTAGCGGGAGAGGGTACAATGAGCAGTTCTTC; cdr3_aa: CASSVGSGRGYNEQFF
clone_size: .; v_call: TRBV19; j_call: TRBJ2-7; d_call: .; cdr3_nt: TGTGCCAGTAGTATGATACAGGGAACCTACGAGCAGTACTTC; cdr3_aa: CASSMIQGTYEQYF
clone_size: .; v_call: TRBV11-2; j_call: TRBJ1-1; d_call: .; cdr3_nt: TGTGCCAGCAGCTTAGACCTCATGAACACTGAAGCTTTCTTT; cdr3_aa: CASSLDLMNTEAFF
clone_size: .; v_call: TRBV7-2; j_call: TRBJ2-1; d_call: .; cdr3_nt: TGTGCCAGCAAGTGGGAACGCAATGAGCAGTTCTTC; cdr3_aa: CASKWERNEQFF
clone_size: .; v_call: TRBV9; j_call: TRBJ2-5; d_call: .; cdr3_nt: TGTGCCAGCAGCGTAAGGCCAGGGGCTTTGGAGACCCAGTACTTC; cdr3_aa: CASSVRPGALETQYF
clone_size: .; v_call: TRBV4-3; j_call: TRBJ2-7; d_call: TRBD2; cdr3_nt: TGCGCCAGCAGCCTTAAGTTAGCGGGCGAGCAGTACTTC; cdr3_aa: CASSLKLAGEQYF
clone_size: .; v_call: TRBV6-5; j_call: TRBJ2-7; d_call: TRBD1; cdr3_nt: TGTGCCAGCAGTAACAGGGGGCTCCTCTACGAGCAGTACTTC; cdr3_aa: CASSNRGLLYEQYF
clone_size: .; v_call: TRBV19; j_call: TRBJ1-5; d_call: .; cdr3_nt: TGTGCCAGTAGTGGAAATCAGGGAATTGGCAATCAGCCCCAGCATTTT; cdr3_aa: CASSGNQGIGNQPQHF
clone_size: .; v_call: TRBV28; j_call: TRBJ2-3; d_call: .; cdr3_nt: TGTGCCAGCAGTTTCGCCGGACTAAGTGAAGATACGCAGTATTTT; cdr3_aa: CASSFAGLSEDTQYF
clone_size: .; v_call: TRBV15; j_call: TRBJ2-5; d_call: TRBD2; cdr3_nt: TGTGCCACCAGCAGACTGATTAGCGGGAGGGGTGAGACCCAGTACTTC; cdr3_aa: CATSRLISGRGETQYF
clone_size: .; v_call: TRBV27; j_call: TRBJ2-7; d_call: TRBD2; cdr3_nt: TGTGCCAGCAGGTCCGCTAGCGGGAGTATCAACGAGCAGTACTTC; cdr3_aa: CASRSASGSINEQYF
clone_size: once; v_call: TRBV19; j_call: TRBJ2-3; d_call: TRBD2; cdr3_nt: TGTGCCAGTAGTAACAAATGGGGACTACCGAACACAGATACGCAGTATTTT; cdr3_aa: CASSNKWGLPNTDTQYF
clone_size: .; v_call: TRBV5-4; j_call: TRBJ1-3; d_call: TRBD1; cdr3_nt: TGTGCCAGCAGCTTCCCCGGGACAGGTCGTGGCGGAAACACCATATATTTT; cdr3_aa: CASSFPGTGRGGNTIYF
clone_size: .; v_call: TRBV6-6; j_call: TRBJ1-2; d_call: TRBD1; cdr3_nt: TGTGCCAGCAGTTCCCCGGACAGGGGGCATGGCTACACCTTC; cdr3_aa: CASSSPDRGHGYTF
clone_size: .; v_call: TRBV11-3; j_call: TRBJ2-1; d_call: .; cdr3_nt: TGTGCCAGCAGCCTAGAACCTGCCGATGAGCAGTTCTTC; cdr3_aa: CASSLEPADEQFF
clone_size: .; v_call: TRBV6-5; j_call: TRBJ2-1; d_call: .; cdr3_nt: TGTGCCAGCAGTTACTCGGCACGAGGTCTCTACAATGAGCAGTTCTTC; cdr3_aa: CASSYSARGLYNEQFF
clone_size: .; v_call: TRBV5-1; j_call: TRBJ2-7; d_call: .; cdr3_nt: TGCGCCAGCAGTTCCCGTGGTGGCAGCAACTACGAGCAGTACTTC; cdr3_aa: CASSSRGGSNYEQYF
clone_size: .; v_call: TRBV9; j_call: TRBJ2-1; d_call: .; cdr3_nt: TGTGCCAGCAGCGTAGTGGGCGGGGACCAGTTCTTC; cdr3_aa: CASSVVGGDQFF
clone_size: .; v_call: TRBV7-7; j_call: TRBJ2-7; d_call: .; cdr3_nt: TGTGCTGTAGGGTTGAGCTCCTACGAGCAGTACTTC; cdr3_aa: CAVGLSSYEQYF
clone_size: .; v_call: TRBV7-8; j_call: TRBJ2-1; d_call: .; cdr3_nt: TGTGCCAGCAGCTTCCCAGCTTCTCCCTACAATGAGCAGTTCTTC; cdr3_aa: CASSFPASPYNEQFF
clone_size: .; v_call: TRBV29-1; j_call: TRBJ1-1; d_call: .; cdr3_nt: TGCAGCGTCGTCGGGAGGTTCCCCGGCACTGAAGCTTTCTTT; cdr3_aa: CSVVGRFPGTEAFF
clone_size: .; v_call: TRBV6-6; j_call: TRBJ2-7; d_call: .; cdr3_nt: TGTGCCAGCAGTACCTATTCGGGCTACGAGCAGTACTTC; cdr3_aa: CASSTYSGYEQYF
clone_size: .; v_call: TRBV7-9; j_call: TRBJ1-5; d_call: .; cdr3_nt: TGTGCCAGCAGCTTAGAGGGGCAGGGACGACAGCCCCAGCATTTT; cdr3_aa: CASSLEGQGRQPQHF
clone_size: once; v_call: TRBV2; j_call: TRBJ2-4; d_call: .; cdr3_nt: TGTGCCAGCAGTCTGAGCCCAGGGAGGCTAGCCAAAAACATTCAGTACTTC; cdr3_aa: CASSLSPGRLAKNIQYF
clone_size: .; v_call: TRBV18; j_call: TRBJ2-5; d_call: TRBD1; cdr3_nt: TGTGCCAGCTCACGCTACAGGGACAGCCAAGAGACCCAGTACTTC; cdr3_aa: CASSRYRDSQETQYF
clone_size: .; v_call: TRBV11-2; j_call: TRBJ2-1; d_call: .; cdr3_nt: TGTGCCAGCAGCTTAGATCCCGGGATCAGCTCCTACAATGAGCAGTTCTTC; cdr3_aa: CASSLDPGISSYNEQFF
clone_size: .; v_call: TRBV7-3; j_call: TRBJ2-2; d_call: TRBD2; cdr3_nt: TGTGCCAGCAGCTCCCGGGGACTAGCGGGAGGGATCACCGGGGAGCTGTTTTTT; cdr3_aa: CASSSRGLAGGITGELFF
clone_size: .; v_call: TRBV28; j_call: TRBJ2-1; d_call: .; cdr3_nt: TGTGCCAGCAGCCGGCGGGGTGAGCAGTTCTTC; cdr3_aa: CASSRRGEQFF
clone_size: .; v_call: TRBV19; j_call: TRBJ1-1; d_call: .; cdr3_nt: TGTGCCAGTAGCGAAACCGGGACAACGAACACTGAAGCTTTCTTT; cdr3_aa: CASSETGTTNTEAFF
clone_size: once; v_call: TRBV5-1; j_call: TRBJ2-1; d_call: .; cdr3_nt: TGCGCCAGCAGCGAGGGAGTCCATGAGCAGTTCTTC; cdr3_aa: CASSEGVHEQFF
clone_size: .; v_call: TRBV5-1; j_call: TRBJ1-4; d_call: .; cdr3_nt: TGCGCCAGCAGCGAAGGGCTGTCGGGTGAAAAACTGTTTTTT; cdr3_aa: CASSEGLSGEKLFF
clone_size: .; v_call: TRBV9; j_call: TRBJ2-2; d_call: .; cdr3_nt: TGTGCCAGCAGTCGTAGTGTAAGGAGCTCTACCGGGGAGCTGTTTTTT; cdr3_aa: CASSRSVRSSTGELFF
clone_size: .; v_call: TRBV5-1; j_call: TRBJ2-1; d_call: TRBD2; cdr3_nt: TGCGCCACACATGGGACTAGCGGGAGCCGTTTGAGTGAGCAGTTCTTC; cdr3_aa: CATHGTSGSRLSEQFF
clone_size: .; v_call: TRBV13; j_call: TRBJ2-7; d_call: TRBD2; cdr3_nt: TGTGCCAGCAGCCGACGATCAGCGGGAGAGGCCTACGAGCAGTACTTC; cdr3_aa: CASSRRSAGEAYEQYF
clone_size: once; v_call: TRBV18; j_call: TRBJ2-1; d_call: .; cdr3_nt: TGTGCCAGCTCACCAAGTGAAGGACAGTCATTCAAGCAGTTCTTC; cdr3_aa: CASSPSEGQSFKQFF